The 15 T cell receptor beta chains listed next were all sequenced from one sample in a study of cytomegalovirus exposure and HLA in healthy donors. PCR involved 60 Vbeta and 13 Jbeta primers. Sequencing was performed with immunoSEQ multiplex PCR; in TCRdb, only in-frame clones are kept and a portion is missing. The sample consists of about 190,000 clones, 75% to 90% of them appearing once. The sample consisted of PBMCs. These receptors all come from a woman aged 18 to 35 in good health and CMV-seronegative.

This chain links TRBV7-2 with TRBJ1-5, with D perhaps TRBD1 (5 bases). Germline V lookup: CDR1 SGHTA, CDR2 FQGNSA. V lost 2 bases and J lost 6, with 11 bases in between. The CDR3 totals 14 residues. CDR3 nucleotides: TGTGCCAGCAGCTTACGGGGGGGAAGTCAGCCCCAGCATTTT. Translation: CASSLRGGSQPQHF.

This chain joins TRBV6-5 and TRBJ2-1; TRBD2 matches 15 bases. The junction had 4 bases not matched to a gene; V was cut back by 7 bases and J by 9 bases. This CDR3 comprises 14 residues. Germline CDR1 MNHEY, CDR2 SVGAGI. DNA of the CDR3: TGTGCCAGCAAGGGACTAGCGGGGGGTATTGAGCAGTTCTTC. Protein: CASKGLAGGIEQFF.

The chain joins TRBV4-1 to TRBJ2-7; D might be TRBD1 (5 bases). Germline-derived CDR1 and CDR2 are MGHRA and YSYEKL. The CDR3 has 16 residues. The germline V and J ends were trimmed by 0 bases and 0 bases, with 12 bases remaining between them. CDR3 in DNA: TGCGCCAGCAGCCAAGATCCCCAGGGTAACTCCTACGAGCAGTACTTC. The encoded protein is CASSQDPQGNSYEQYF.

This clone has only one observation. This chain links TRBV4-1 with TRBJ2-2; 13 bases line up with TRBD2. Germline V gene sequence: CDR1 MGHRA, CDR2 YSYEKL. J gave up 5 bases and V 0 bases, and 6 bases lay outside the gene matches. This CDR3 contains 18 residues. CDR3 in amino acids: CASSQEAGLAGKTGELFF. The CDR3 DNA is TGCGCCAGCAGCCAAGAGGCGGGACTAGCGGGGAAAACCGGGGAGCTGTTTTTT.

V gene TRBV11-2 combines with J gene TRBJ1-3; no clear D gene. Germline CDR1 SGHAT, CDR2 FQNNGV. Trimming removed 1 base at V and 1 base at J, with 11 bases between. The CDR3 is made up of 16 amino acids. In DNA, the CDR3 is TGTGCCAGCAGCTTAGCGCAAGGAGGGTCTGGAAACACCATATATTTT. Its translation is CASSLAQGGSGNTIYF.

The genes are TRBV5-1 and TRBJ2-7, with D tentatively TRBD1 (6 bases). CDR1 SGHRS and CDR2 YFSETQ come from the germline V gene. V lost 5 bases and J lost 0, with 12 bases in between. The CDR3 is made up of 14 amino acids. CDR3 in amino acids: CASRADRFSYEQYF. Here the CDR3 DNA reads TGCGCCAGCAGGGCTGACAGGTTCTCCTACGAGCAGTACTTC.

This clone appeared a single time. A read error may produce the germline difference seen at one junction end. J is TRBJ2-5 and V is TRBV4-1; D gene unclear. Germline CDR1 reads MGHRA; CDR2 reads YSYEKL. This CDR3 is 16 amino acids long. The CDR3 protein is CASSQVLRNQQEAQYF. As DNA, the CDR3 is TGCGCCAGCAGCCAAGTTTTGAGGAACCAACAAGAGGCCCAGTACTTC.

CDR3 DNA: TGTGCCAGCAGCCCCTTGGGGGGGAGCTCCTACAATGAGCAGTTCTTC. As protein: CASSPLGGSSYNEQFF. The rearrangement joins TRBV7-6 to TRBJ2-1; 7 nucleotides agree with TRBD2. This CDR3 contains 16 residues. The junction had 7 bases not matched to a gene; V was cut back by 5 bases and J by 0 bases. Per the germline V gene, CDR1 is SGHVS and CDR2 is FNYEAQ.

The chain couples TRBV19 to TRBJ2-1; TRBD2 matches 12 bases. V was pared by 8 bases and J by 5 bases, with 10 bases of the junction left unmatched. This CDR3 region has 16 residues. Germline V gene data show CDR1 as LNHDA and CDR2 as SQIVND (reference sequence). In DNA form, the CDR3 reads TGTGCCAGTGGGACTAGCGGGTGGTACGGACACAATGAGCAGTTCTTC. The encoded protein is CASGTSGWYGHNEQFF.

The chain recombines TRBV7-9 with TRBJ1-2; D not resolved. This CDR3 comprises 12 residues. Looked up from germline, CDR1 is SEHNR and CDR2 is FQNEAQ (reference sequence). V shed 1 base and J shed 7 bases, with 7 bases lying between them. CDR3 DNA sequence: TGTGCCAGCAGCTTAGGGTCCGGTGGCTACACCTTC. This translates into CASSLGSGGYTF.

The chain carries TRBV10-3 and TRBJ1-6; possible D gene TRBD1, 5 bases. The V end was cut by 6 bases, the J end by 8 bases, with 11 bases between. This CDR3 contains 13 residues. Germline values: CDR1 ENHRY, CDR2 SYGVKD. CDR3 in DNA: TGTGCCATCAGGGGGCCAGTGGATTCACCCCTCCACTTT. Encoded protein: CAIRGPVDSPLHF.

The chain is built from TRBV10-3 and TRBJ2-3; 8 bases match TRBD2. This CDR3 spans 17 amino acids. Germline V gene data show CDR1 as ENHRY and CDR2 as SYGVKD. Germline trimming cut 4 bases from V and 4 bases from J; bases unmatched to any gene: 13. The CDR3 here is CAISVEAGGLLADTQYF. The CDR3 coding sequence is TGTGCCATCAGTGTAGAGGCGGGGGGCCTGTTGGCAGATACGCAGTATTTT.

This sequence joins TRBV28 and TRBJ1-4, with D possibly TRBD1 on 6 matching bases. With 4 bases removed from V and 16 bases from J, the gap between germline ends came to 22 bases. The CDR3 is made up of 14 amino acids. Per the germline V gene, CDR1 is MDHEN and CDR2 is SYDVKM. CDR3 amino acids: CASSSRVGTLTPFF. The DNA for the CDR3 is TGTGCCAGCAGTTCCCGGGTGGGGACATTAACTCCGTTTTTT. The full variable domain, in which reference TRBV28 and TRBJ1-4 provide the parts outside the CDR3, is DVKVTQSSRYLVKRTGEKVFLECVQDMDHENMFWYRQDPGLGLRLIYFSYDVKMKEKGDIPEGYSVSREKKERFSLILESASTNQTSMYLCASSSRVGTLTPFFGSGTQLSVL.

This clone was recorded a few times. This chain joins TRBV6-5 and TRBJ1-2; D is ambiguous. Trimming removed 5 bases from V and 7 bases from J, with 11 bases in between. CDR1 MNHEY and CDR2 SVGAGI come from the germline V gene. The CDR3 contains 12 residues. CDR3 in amino acids: CASSRDFSGYTF. The DNA of the CDR3 is TGTGCCAGCAGTCGGGATTTCTCTGGCTACACCTTC.

The chain uses TRBV27 and TRBJ1-2, with unresolved D. The CDR3 loop spans 14 amino acids. The V gene's germline CDR1 is MNHEY and CDR2 SMNVEV (reference sequence). The germline V and J ends were trimmed by 2 bases and 7 bases, with 14 bases remaining between them. CDR3 protein: CASSLGPDPSGYTF. CDR3 nucleotides: TGTGCCAGCAGTTTAGGCCCCGACCCTAGTGGCTACACCTTC.